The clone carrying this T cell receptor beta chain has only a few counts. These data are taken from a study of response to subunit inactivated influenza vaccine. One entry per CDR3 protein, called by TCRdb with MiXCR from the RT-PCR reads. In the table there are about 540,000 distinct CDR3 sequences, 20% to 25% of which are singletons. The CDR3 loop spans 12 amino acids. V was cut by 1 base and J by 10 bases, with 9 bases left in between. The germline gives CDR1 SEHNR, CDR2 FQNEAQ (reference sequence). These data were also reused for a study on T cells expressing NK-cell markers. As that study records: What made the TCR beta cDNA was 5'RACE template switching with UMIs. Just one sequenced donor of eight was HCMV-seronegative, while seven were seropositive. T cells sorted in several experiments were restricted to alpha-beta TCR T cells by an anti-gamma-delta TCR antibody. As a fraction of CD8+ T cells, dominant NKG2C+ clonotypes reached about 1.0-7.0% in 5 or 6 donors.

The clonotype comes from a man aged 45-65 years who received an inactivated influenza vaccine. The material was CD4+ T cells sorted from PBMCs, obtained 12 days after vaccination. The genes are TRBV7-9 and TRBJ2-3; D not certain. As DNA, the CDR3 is TGTGCCAGCAGCTTAGGTCTAGGCGCGCAGTATTTT. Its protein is CASSLGLGAQYF.